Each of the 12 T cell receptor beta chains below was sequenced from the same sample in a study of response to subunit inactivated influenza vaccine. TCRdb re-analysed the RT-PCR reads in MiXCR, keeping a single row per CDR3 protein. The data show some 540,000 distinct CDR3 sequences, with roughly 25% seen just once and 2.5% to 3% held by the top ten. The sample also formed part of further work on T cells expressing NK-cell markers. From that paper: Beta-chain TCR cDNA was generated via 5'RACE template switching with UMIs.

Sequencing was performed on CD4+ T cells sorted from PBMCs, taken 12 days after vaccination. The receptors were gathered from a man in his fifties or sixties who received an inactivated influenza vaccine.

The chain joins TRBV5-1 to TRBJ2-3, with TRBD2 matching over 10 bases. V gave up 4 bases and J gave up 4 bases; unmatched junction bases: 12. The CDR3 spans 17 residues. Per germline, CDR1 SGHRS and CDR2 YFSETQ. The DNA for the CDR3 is TGCGCCAGCAGCCTGATGGCAAGCGGGAGGGCGGCAGATACGCAGTATTTT. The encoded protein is CASSLMASGRAADTQYF.

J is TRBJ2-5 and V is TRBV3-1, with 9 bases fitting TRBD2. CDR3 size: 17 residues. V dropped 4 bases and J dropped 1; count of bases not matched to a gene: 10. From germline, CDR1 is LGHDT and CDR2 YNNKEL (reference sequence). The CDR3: CASSPLGGGAAQETQYF. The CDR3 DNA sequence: TGTGCCAGCAGCCCCCTTGGCGGGGGGGCGGCCCAAGAGACCCAGTACTTC.

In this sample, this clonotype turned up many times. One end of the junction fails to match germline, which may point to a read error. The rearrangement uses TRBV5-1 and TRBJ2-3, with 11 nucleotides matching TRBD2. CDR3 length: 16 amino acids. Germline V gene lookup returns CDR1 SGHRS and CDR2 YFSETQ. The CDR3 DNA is TGTGCCAGCAGCTCCGGGACTAGCGGCAGCACAGATACGCAGTATTTT. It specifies CASSSGTSGSTDTQYF.

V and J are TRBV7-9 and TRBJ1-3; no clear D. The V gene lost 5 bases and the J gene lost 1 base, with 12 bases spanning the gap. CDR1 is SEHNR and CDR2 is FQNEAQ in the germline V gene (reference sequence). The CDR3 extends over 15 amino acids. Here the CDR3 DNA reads TGTGCCAGCAGCCGCGGGGTGTATTCTGGAAACACCATATATTTT. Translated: CASSRGVYSGNTIYF.

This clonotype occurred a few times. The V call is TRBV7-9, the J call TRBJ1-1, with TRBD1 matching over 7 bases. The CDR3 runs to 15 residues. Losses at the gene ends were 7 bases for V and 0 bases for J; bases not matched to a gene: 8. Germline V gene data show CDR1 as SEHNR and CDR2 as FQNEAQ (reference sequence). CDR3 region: CASTSPGQLNTEAFF. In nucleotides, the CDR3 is TGTGCCAGCACCTCGCCGGGACAGCTGAACACTGAAGCTTTCTTT.

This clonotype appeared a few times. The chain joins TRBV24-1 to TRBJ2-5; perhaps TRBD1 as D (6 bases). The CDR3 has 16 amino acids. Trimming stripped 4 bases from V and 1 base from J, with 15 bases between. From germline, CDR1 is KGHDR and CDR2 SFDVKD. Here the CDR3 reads CATSDRPGRGQETQYF. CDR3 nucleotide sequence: TGTGCCACCAGTGACAGACCCGGCAGGGGCCAAGAGACCCAGTACTTC.

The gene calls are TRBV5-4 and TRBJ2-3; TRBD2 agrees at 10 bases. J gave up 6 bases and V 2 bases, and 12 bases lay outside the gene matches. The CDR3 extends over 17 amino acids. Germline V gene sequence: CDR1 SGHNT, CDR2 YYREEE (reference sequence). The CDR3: CASSFTLIAGGWDTQYF. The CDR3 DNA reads TGTGCCAGCAGCTTTACTTTAATAGCGGGGGGCTGGGATACGCAGTATTTT.

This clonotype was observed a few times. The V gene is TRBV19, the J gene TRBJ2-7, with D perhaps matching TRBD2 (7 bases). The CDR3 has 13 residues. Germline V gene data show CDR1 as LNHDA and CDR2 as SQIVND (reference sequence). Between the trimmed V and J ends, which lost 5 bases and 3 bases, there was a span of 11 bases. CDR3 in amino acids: CASSRGGGYEQYF. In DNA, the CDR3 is TGTGCCAGTAGTCGGGGAGGGGGCTACGAGCAGTACTTC.

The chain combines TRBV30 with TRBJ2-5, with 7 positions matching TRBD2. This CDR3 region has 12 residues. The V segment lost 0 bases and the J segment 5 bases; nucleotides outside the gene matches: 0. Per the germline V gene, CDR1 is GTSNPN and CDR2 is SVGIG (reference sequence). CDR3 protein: CAWSVLAETQYF. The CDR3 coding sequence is TGTGCCTGGAGTGTACTAGCGGAGACCCAGTACTTC.

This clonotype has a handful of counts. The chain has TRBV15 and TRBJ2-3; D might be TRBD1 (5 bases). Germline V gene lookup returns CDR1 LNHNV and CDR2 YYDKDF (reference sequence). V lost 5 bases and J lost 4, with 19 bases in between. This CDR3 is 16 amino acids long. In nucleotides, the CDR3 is TGTGCCACCAGCCGAGCGTTAGGGGCGAAATCAGATACGCAGTATTTT. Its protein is CATSRALGAKSDTQYF.

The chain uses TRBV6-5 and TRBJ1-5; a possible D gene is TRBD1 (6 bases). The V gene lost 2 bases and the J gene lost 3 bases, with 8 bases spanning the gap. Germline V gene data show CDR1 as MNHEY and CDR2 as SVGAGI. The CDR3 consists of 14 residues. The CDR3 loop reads CASSYGGLNQPQHF. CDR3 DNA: TGTGCCAGCAGTTACGGGGGCCTCAATCAGCCCCAGCATTTT.

The CDR3 loop reads CSAQGNIQYF. DNA of the CDR3: TGCAGCGCACAGGGAAACATTCAGTACTTC. This rearrangement joins TRBV29-1 to TRBJ2-4, with D perhaps matching TRBD1 (6 bases). The germline gives CDR1 SQVTM, CDR2 ANQGSEA. V was shortened by 7 bases and J by 6 bases, with 7 bases between the two germline ends. This CDR3 is built from 10 residues.